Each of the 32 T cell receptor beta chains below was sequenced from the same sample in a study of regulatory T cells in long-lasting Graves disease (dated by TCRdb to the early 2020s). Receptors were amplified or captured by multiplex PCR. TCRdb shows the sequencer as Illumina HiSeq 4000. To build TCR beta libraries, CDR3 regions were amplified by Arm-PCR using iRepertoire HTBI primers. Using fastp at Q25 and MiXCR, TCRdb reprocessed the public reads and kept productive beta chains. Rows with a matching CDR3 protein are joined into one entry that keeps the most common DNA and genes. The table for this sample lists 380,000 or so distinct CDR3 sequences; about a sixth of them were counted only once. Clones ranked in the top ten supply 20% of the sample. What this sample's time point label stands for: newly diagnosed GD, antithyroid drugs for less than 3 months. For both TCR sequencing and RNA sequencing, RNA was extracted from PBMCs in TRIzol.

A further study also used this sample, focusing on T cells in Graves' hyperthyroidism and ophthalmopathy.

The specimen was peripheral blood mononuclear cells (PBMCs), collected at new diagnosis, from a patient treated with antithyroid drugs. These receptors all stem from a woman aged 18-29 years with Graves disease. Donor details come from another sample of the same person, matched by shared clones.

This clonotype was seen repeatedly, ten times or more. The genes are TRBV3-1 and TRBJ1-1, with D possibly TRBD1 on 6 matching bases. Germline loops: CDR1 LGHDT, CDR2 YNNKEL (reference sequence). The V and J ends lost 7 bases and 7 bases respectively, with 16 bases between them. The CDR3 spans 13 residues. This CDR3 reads CASNNREGDEAFF. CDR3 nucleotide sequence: TGTGCCAGCAACAACAGGGAAGGTGATGAAGCTTTCTTT.

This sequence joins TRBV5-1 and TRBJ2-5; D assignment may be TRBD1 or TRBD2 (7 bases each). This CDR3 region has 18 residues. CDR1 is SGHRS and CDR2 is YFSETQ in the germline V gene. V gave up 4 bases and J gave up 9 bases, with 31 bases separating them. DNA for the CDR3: TGCGCCAGCAGCCCGTCGACAGGGTTCGTGGGAGGGCCGTCTTCCCAGTACTTC. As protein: CASSPSTGFVGGPSSQYF.

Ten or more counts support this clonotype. As DNA, the CDR3 is TGTGCCAGCAGTTTTACGGCGGGACGAAAGTCTGGGGCCAACGTCCTGACTTTC. This translates into CASSFTAGRKSGANVLTF. The chain links TRBV12-3 or TRBV12-4 to TRBJ2-6, with a weak D call TRBD2 (6 bases). The CDR3 extends over 18 amino acids. Trimming pared 3 bases from V and 1 base from J, leaving 16 bases between.

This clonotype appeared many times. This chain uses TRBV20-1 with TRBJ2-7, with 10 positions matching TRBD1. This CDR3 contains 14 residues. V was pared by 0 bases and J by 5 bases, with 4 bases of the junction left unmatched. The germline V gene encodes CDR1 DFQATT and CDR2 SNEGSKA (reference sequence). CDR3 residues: CSAREGQGLHEQYF. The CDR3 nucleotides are TGCAGTGCTAGAGAGGGACAGGGGTTGCACGAGCAGTACTTC.

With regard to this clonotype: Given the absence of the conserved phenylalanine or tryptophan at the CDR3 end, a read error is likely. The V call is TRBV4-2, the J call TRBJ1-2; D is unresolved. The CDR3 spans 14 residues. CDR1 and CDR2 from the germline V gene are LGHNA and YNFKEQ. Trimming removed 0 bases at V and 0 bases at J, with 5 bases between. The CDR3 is CASSQEASNYGYTS. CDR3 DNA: TGTGCCAGCAGCCAAGAGGCGTCTAACTATGGCTACACCTCC.

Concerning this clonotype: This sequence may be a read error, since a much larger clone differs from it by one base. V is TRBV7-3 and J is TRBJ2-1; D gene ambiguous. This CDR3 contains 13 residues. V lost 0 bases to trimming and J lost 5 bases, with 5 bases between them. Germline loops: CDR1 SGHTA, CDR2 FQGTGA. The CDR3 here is CASSLTMDNEQFF. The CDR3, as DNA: TGTGCCAGCAGCTTAACCATGGACAATGAGCAGTTCTTC.

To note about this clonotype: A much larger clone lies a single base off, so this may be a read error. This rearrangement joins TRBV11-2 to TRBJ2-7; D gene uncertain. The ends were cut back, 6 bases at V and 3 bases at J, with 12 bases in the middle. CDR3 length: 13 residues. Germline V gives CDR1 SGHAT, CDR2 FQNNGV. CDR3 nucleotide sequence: TGTGCCAGCAGTTCGGGTGCGGTCTACGAGCAGTACTTC. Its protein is CASSSGAVYEQYF.

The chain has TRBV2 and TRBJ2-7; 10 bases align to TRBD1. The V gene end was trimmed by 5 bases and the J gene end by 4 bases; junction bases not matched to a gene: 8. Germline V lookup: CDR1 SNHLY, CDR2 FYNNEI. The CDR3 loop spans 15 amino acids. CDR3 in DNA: TGTGCCAGCAGTTTGTCCGGGACAGGGGAATACGAGCAGTACTTC. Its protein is CASSLSGTGEYEQYF.

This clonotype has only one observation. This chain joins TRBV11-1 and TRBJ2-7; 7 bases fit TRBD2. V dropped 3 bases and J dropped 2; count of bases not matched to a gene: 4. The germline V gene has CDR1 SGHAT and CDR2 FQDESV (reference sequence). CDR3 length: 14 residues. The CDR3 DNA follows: TGTGCCAGCAGCTTGGTCGCGGGGGCCTACGAGCAGTACTTC. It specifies CASSLVAGAYEQYF.

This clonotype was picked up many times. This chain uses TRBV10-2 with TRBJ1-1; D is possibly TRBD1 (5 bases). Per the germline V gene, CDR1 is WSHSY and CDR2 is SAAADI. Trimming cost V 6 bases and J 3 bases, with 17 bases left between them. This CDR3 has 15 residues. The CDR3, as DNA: TGCGCCAGCAGAGATCTGGACATCAGGGACACTGAAGCTTTCTTT. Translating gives CASRDLDIRDTEAFF.

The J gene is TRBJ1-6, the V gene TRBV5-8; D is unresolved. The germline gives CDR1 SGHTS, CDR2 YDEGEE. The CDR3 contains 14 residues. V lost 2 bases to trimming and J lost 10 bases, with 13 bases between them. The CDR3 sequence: CASSFSGTGSPLHF. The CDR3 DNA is TGTGCCAGCAGCTTCTCGGGAACCGGCTCACCCCTCCACTTT.

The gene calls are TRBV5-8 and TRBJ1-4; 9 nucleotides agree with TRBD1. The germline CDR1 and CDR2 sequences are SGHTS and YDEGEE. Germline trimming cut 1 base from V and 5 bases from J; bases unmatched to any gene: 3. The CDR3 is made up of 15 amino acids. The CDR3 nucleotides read TGTGCCAGCAGCTTGCTCGGGACAGGGAATGAAAAACTGTTTTTT. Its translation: CASSLLGTGNEKLFF.

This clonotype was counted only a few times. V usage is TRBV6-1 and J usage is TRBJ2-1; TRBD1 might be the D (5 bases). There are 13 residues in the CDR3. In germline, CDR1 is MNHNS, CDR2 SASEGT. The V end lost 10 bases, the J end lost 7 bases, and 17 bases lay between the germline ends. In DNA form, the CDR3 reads TGTGCCACCCGACCCCAGGGTGGAAATGAGCAGTTCTTC. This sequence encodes CATRPQGGNEQFF.

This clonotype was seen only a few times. The CDR3 bases are TGTGCCAGCAGTCCGAATGCGGGTCTAGGCAATCAGCCCCAGCATTTT. Translation: CASSPNAGLGNQPQHF. The V and J genes are TRBV6-2 or TRBV6-3 and TRBJ1-5; no firm D call. V was trimmed by 5 bases and J by 2 bases, leaving 16 bases between them. Looked up from germline, CDR1 is MNHEY and CDR2 is SVGEGT. This CDR3 spans 16 amino acids.

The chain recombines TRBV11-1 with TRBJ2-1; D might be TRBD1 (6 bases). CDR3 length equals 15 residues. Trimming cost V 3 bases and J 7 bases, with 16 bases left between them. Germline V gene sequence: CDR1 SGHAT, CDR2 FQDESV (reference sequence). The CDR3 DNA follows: TGTGCCAGCAGCTTCGCCAGGGGCAGATTTAATGAGCAGTTCTTC. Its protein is CASSFARGRFNEQFF.

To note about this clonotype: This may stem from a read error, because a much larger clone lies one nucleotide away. CDR3 DNA: TGTGCCAGCAGCACGACTGCAGGCTACGAGCAGTACTTC. Its translation is CASSTTAGYEQYF. The J gene is TRBJ2-7, the V gene TRBV7-3; D not certain. V lost 5 bases to trimming and J lost 3 bases, with 11 bases between them. CDR3 length: 13 amino acids. CDR1 is SGHTA, CDR2 FQGTGA, per germline.

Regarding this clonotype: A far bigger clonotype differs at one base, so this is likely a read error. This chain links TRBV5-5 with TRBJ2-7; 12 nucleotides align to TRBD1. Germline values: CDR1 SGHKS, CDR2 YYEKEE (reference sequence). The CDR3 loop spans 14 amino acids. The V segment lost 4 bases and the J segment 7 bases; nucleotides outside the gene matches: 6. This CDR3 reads CASSTGQGAEEQYF. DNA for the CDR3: TGTGCCAGCAGCACGGGACAGGGGGCGGAGGAGCAGTACTTC.

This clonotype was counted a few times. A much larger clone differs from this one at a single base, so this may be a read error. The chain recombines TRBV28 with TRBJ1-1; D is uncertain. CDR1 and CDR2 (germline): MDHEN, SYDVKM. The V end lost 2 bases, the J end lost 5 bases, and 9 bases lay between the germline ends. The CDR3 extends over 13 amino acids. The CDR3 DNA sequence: TGTGCCAGCAGTTTACCAAGGGAGACTGAAGCTTTCTTT. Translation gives CASSLPRETEAFF.

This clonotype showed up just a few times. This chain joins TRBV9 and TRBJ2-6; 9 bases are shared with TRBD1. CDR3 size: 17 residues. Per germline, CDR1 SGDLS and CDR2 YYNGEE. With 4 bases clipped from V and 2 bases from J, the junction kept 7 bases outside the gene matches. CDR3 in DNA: TGTGCCAGCAGCAGGCGAACAGGGGGCGCTGGGGCCAACGTCCTGACTTTC. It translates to CASSRRTGGAGANVLTF.

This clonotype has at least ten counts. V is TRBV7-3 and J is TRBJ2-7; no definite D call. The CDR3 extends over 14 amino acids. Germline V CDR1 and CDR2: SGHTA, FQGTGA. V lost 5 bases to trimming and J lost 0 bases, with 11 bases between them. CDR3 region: CASSEDRSSYEQYF. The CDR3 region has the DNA TGTGCCAGCAGCGAGGACCGGAGCTCCTACGAGCAGTACTTC.

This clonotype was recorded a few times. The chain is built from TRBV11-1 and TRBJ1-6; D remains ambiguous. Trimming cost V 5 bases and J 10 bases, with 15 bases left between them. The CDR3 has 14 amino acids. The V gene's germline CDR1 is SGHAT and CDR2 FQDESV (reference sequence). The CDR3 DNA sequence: TGTGCCAGCAGCGCCCGGGCCCGGAGGTCACCCCTCCACTTT. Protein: CASSARARRSPLHF.

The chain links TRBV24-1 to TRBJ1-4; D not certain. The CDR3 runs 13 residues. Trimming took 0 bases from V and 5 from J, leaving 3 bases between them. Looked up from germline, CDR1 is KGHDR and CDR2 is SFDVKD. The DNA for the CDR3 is TGTGCCACCAGTGATTTGGAGAATGAAAAACTGTTTTTT. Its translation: CATSDLENEKLFF.

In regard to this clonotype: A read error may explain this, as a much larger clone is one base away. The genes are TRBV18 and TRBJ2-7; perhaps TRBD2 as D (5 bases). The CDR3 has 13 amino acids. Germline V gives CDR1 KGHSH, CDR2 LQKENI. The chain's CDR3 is CSSSPPSEAEQYF. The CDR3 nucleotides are TGTTCCAGCTCACCCCCCTCGGAGGCGGAGCAGTACTTC.

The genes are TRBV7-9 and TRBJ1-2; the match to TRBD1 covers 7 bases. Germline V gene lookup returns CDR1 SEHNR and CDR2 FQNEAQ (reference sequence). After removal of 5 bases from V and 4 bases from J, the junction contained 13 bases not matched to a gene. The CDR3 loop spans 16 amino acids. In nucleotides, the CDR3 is TGTGCCAGCAGCGCCGTAACTGGACAGGCGAGCTATGGCTACACCTTC. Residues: CASSAVTGQASYGYTF.

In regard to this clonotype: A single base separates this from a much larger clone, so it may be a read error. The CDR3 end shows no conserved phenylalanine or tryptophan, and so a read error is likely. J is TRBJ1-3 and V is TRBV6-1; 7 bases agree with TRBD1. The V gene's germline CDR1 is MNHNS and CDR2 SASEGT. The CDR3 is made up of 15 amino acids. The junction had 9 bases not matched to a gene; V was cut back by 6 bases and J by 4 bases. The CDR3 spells CASRGAWDSGNTIYS. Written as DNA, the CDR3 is TGTGCCAGCAGGGGGGCTTGGGACAGCGGAAACACCATATATTCT.

CDR3 sequence: CASSPPSGTAYEQYF. CDR3 nucleotides: TGTGCCAGCAGCCCTCCTAGCGGTACAGCCTACGAGCAGTACTTC. The chain links TRBV7-2 to TRBJ2-7; 7 bases map to TRBD2. CDR3 length: 15 amino acids. Germline CDR1 is SGHTA and CDR2 is FQGNSA. Trimming removed 5 bases from V and 2 bases from J; junction bases left unmatched: 9. The whole variable domain, remainder taken from reference TRBV7-2 and TRBJ2-7, is GAGVSQSPSNKVTEKGKDVELRCDPISGHTALYWYRQSLGQGLEFLIYFQGNSAPDKSGLPSDRFSAERTGGSVSTLTIQRTQQEDSAVYLCASSPPSGTAYEQYFGPGTRLTVT.

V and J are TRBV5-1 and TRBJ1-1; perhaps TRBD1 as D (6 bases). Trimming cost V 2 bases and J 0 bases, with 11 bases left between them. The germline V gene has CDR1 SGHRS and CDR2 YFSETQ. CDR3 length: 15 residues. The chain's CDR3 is CASSFDRQLNTEAFF. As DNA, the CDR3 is TGCGCCAGCAGCTTTGACAGGCAACTGAACACTGAAGCTTTCTTT.

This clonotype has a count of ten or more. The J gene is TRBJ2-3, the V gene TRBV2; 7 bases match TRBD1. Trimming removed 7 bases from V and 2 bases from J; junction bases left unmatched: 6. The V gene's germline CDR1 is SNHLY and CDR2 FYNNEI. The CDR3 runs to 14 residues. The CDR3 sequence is CASTGTAYTDTQYF. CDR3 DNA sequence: TGTGCCAGCACTGGGACAGCCTACACAGATACGCAGTATTTT.

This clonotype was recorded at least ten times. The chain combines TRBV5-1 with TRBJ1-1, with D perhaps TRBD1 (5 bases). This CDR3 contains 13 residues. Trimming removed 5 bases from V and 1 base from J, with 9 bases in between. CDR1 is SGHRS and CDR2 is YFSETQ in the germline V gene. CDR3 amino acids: CASSLDKNTEAFF. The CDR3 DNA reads TGCGCCAGCAGTCTGGACAAGAACACTGAAGCTTTCTTT. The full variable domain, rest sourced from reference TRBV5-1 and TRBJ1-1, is KAGVTQTPRYLIKTRGQQVTLSCSPISGHRSVSWYQQTPGQGLQFLFEYFSETQRNKGNFPGRFSGRQFSNSRSEMNVSTLELGDSALYLCASSLDKNTEAFFGQGTRLTVV.

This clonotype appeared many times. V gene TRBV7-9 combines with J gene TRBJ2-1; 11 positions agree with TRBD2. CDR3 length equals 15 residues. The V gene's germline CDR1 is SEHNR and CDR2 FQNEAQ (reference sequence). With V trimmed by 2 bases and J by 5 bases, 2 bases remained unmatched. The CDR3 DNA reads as TGTGCCAGCAGCTTAAGACTAGCGGGAAACAATGAGCAGTTCTTC. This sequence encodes CASSLRLAGNNEQFF.

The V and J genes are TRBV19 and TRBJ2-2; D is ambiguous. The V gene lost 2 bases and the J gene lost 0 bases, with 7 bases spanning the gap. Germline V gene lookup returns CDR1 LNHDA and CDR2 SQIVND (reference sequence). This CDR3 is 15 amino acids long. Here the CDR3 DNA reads TGTGCCAGTAGTATATTCGGAGCGAACACCGGGGAGCTGTTTTTT. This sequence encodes CASSIFGANTGELFF.

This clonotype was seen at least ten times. In DNA form, the CDR3 reads TGTGCCAGCAGCTTAGAGACAGGCGGTGGCTACACCTTC. Protein sequence: CASSLETGGGYTF. This chain uses TRBV7-3 with TRBJ1-2, with D perhaps TRBD1 (6 bases). Germline V lookup: CDR1 SGHTA, CDR2 FQGTGA. Trimming cost V 2 bases and J 7 bases, with 11 bases left between them. CDR3 length: 13 residues.